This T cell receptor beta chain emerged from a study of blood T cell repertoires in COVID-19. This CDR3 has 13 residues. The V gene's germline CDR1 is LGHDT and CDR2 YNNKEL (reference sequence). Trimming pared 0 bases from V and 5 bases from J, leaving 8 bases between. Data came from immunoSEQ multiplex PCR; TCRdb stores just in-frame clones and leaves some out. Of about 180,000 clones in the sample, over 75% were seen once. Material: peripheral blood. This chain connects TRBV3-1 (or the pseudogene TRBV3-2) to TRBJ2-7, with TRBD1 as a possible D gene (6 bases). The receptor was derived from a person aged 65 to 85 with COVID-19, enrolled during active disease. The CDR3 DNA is TGTGCCAGCAGCCAAGACAGGGGTGACGAGCAGTACTTC. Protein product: CASSQDRGDEQYF.